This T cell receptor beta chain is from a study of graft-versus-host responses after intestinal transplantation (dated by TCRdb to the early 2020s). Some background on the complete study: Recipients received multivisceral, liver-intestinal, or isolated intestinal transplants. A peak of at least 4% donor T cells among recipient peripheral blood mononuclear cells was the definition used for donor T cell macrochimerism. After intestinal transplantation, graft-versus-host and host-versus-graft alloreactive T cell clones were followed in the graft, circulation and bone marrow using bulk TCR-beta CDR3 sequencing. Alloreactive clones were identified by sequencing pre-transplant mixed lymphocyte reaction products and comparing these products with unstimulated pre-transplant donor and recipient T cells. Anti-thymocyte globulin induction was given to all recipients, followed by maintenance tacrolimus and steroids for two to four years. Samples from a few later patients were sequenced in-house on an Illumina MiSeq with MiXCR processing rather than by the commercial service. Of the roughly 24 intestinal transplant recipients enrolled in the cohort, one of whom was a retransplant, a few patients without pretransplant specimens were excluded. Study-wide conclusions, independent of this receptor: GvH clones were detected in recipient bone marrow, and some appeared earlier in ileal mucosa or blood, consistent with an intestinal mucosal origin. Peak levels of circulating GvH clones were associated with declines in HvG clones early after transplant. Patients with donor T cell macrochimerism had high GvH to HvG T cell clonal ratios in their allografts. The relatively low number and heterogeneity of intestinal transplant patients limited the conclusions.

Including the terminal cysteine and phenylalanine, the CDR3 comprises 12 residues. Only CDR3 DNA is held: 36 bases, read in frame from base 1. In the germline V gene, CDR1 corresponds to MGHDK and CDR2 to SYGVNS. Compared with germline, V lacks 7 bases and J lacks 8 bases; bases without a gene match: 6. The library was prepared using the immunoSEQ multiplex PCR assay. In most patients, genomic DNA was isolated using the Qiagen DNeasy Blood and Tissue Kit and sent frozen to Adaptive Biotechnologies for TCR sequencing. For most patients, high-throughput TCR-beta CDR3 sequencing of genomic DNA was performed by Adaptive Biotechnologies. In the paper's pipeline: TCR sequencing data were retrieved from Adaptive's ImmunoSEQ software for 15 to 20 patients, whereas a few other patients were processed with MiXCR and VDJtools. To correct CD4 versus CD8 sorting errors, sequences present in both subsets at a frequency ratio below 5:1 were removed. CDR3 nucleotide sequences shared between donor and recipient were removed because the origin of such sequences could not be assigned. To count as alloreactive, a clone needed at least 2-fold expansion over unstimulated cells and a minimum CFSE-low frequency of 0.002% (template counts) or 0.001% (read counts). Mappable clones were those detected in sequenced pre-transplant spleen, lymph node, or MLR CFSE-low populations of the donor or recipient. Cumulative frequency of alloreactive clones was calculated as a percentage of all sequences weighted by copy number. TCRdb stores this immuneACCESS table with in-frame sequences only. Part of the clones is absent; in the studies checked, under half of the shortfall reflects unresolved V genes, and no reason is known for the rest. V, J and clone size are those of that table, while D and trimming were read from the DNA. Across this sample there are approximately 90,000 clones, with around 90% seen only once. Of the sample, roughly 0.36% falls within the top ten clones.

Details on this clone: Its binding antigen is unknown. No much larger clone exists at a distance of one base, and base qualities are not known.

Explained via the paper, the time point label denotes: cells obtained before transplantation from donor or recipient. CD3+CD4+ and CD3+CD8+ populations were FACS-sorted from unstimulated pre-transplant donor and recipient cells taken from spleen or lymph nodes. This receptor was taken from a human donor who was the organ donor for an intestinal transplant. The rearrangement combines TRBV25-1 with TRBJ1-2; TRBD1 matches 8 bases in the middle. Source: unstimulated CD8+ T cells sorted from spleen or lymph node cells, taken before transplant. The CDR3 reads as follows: CASIGQGGGYTF. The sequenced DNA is TGTGCCAGCATCGGACAGGGCGGCGGCTACACCTTC.